These T cell receptor beta chains were read from a single sample in a study of T cells in Graves' hyperthyroidism and ophthalmopathy. TCRdb reanalysed the multiplex PCR reads using MiXCR and keeps one entry per CDR3 protein. The profile covers around 450,000 distinct CDR3 sequences, with more than 15% appearing a single time and roughly 7.7% taken by the ten largest. The sequenced material came from blood. The receptors stem from a young woman with Graves' hyperthyroidism. Each CDR3 is given with its conserved first and last residue. The D gene is left open where the match is weak. The size entry is marked missing in some rows and otherwise reads once, few, many or a size class.

many	NA	TRBV6-1	TRBJ1-2	CASSLIRITLYGYTF	TGTGCCAGCAGCTTAATCCGGATCACCCTCTATGGCTACACCTTC
NA	NA	TRBV20-1	TRBJ1-6	CSALPLMIGENSPLHF	TGCAGTGCTCTACCCCTAATGATAGGGGAGAATTCACCCCTCCACTTT
many	NA	TRBV2	TRBJ2-3	CASSETGGEVDTQYF	TGTGCCAGCAGTGAAACCGGGGGTGAGGTAGATACGCAGTATTTT
NA	NA	TRBV5-6	TRBJ2-3	CASSSSGIDTQYF	TGTGCCAGCAGCTCCAGCGGAATAGATACGCAGTATTTT
NA	NA	TRBV7-9	TRBJ2-5	CASSLVGGPRGARGETQYF	TGTGCCAGCAGCTTAGTCGGCGGACCACGGGGGGCTCGGGGAGAGACCCAGTACTTC
many	TRBD1	TRBV28	TRBJ1-5	CASSLGDRVTQPQHF	TGTGCCAGCAGTTTGGGCGACAGGGTCACTCAGCCCCAGCATTTT
many	TRBD1	TRBV20-1	TRBJ2-7	CSASRQGSEQYF	TGCAGTGCAAGCAGACAGGGCAGCGAGCAGTACTTC
NA	NA	TRBV10-3	TRBJ1-1	CAISDRRWNTEAFF	TGTGCCATCAGTGACCGGCGGTGGAACACTGAAGCTTTCTTT
many	NA	TRBV10-2	TRBJ2-7	CASSGLGGSYEQYF	TGCGCCAGCAGTGGGCTAGGGGGCTCCTACGAGCAGTACTTC
many	NA	TRBV7-2	TRBJ2-3	CASSLGRDTQYF	TGTGCCAGCAGCTTGGGTCGAGATACGCAGTATTTT
many	NA	TRBV18	TRBJ2-5	CASSQAGRGETQYF	TGTGCCAGCTCACAGGCGGGACGTGGAGAGACCCAGTACTTC
many	NA	TRBV27	TRBJ2-3	CASSSLGSGRNTDTQYF	TGTGCCAGCTCTTCCCTTGGGTCCGGACGCAACACAGATACGCAGTATTTT
NA	TRBD2	TRBV6-4	TRBJ2-3	CATSGGSTDTQYF	TGTGCCACTAGCGGGGGGAGCACAGATACGCAGTATTTT
NA	NA	TRBV2	TRBJ2-1	CASSEEVGTEQFF	TGTGCCAGCAGTGAAGAGGTCGGAACGGAGCAGTTCTTC
many	NA	TRBV27	TRBJ2-1	CASSLRLFVNEQFF	TGTGCCAGCAGTTTGAGACTTTTTGTCAATGAGCAGTTCTTC
NA	TRBD2	TRBV9	TRBJ2-1	CASRPGSSGGLNNEQFF	TGTGCCAGCAGACCTGGGAGCAGCGGGGGCCTCAACAATGAGCAGTTCTTC
NA	TRBD1	TRBV20-1	TRBJ1-4	CSAPNPGTGDEKLFF	TGCAGTGCTCCCAACCCCGGGACAGGGGACGAAAAACTGTTTTTT
NA	NA	TRBV5-1	TRBJ2-5	CASSLVDSQETQYF	TGCGCCAGCAGCTTGGTCGATTCTCAAGAGACCCAGTACTTC
once	NA	TRBV5-1	TRBJ2-5	CASSWPVSLEGETQYF	TGCGCCAGCAGCTGGCCGGTCAGTTTGGAGGGAGAGACCCAGTACTTC
many	TRBD2	TRBV6-1	TRBJ2-1	CASSEMAGGQGEQFF	TGTGCCAGCAGTGAAATGGCGGGGGGGCAGGGTGAGCAGTTCTTC
many	TRBD2	TRBV12-3/TRBV12-4	TRBJ2-3	CASSQRVVAGYGDTQYF	TGTGCCAGCAGCCAGAGGGTGGTAGCGGGATATGGAGATACGCAGTATTTT
many	TRBD1	TRBV5-1	TRBJ1-1	CASSLGRPGQMPRNTEAFF	TGCGCCAGCAGCTTGGGTCGTCCGGGACAGATGCCGAGAAACACTGAAGCTTTCTTT
many	TRBD2	TRBV2	TRBJ2-1	CASSEWGGEEQFF	TGTGCCAGCAGTGAATGGGGGGGAGAAGAGCAGTTCTTC
few	NA	TRBV19	TRBJ2-5	CASTPDSLYF	TGTGCCAGTACCCCGGACAGTCTGTACTTC
many	NA	TRBV3-1	TRBJ2-1	CASSQETGANNEQFF	TGTGCCAGCAGCCAAGAGACGGGGGCTAACAATGAGCAGTTCTTC
NA	NA	TRBV19	TRBJ2-7	CASSIVLSYEQYF	TGTGCCAGTAGTATAGTCCTCAGCTACGAGCAGTACTTC
many	NA	TRBV4-1	TRBJ2-2	CASSQVLIGGELFF	TGCGCCAGCAGCCAAGTGTTGATTGGCGGGGAGCTGTTTTTT
many	TRBD2	TRBV20-1	TRBJ2-7	CSATKRSLAGVGGLYEQYF	TGCAGTGCCACTAAAAGGAGTCTAGCGGGAGTAGGCGGGCTTTACGAGCAGTACTTC
many	NA	TRBV28	TRBJ1-4	CASSPQGLGREKLFF	TGTGCCAGCAGTCCTCAGGGGCTTGGGCGAGAAAAACTGTTTTTT
many	NA	TRBV12-3/TRBV12-4	TRBJ2-1	CASSLEGEGYNEQFF	TGTGCCAGCAGTTTGGAGGGAGAGGGGTACAATGAGCAGTTCTTC